The 9 T cell receptor beta chains below come from one sample, sequenced in a study of T cell repertoires in cytomegalovirus infection. TCRdb re-called the reads through MiXCR, storing one row per CDR3 protein. The table lists roughly 800,000 distinct CDR3 sequences, almost 30% of them singletons. These TCRs' antigens remain unknown. The starting material was cultured CD8+ T cells from PBMCs, obtained from culture after CMV antigen stimulation. These receptors all stem from a human donor in good health (CMV status not recorded). Some clones in this sample may be carry-over from other donors' samples.

This clonotype was seen only a few times. The gene calls are TRBV29-1 and TRBJ1-5; tentatively, D is TRBD1 (5 bases). The length of the CDR3 is 12 residues. Trimming cost V 3 bases and J 13 bases, with 16 bases left between them. Germline loops: CDR1 SQVTM, CDR2 ANQGSEA. CDR3 residues: CSVESGEGKQHF. In DNA, the CDR3 is TGCAGCGTTGAGAGCGGGGAGGGGAAACAGCATTTT.

There are many counts of this clonotype. This rearrangement joins TRBV6-1 to TRBJ2-2, with D tentatively TRBD1 (6 bases). The CDR3 contains 18 residues. CDR1 MNHNS and CDR2 SASEGT come from the germline V gene. V was clipped by 3 bases and J by 4 bases, with 21 bases between them. DNA for the CDR3: TGTGCCAGCAGTGATCTAATATTTCGAGGACAGACCACCGGGGAGCTGTTTTTT. This gives the protein CASSDLIFRGQTTGELFF.

The sample holds a few counts of this clonotype. This sequence joins TRBV7-6 and TRBJ2-1, with 11 bases identical to TRBD2. Losses at the gene ends were 4 bases for V and 5 bases for J; bases not matched to a gene: 13. This CDR3 spans 18 amino acids. Germline assignment: CDR1 SGHVS and CDR2 FNYEAQ. CDR3 protein: CASSSSPASGGRDNEQFF. CDR3 nucleotides: TGTGCCAGCAGCTCCTCTCCGGCTAGCGGGGGGCGGGACAATGAGCAGTTCTTC.

V and J are TRBV28 and TRBJ1-1; D unclear. Trimming stripped 3 bases from V and 3 bases from J, with 38 bases between. CDR1 is MDHEN, CDR2 SYDVKM, per germline. The CDR3 is made up of 23 amino acids. CDR3 loop: CASSFLDNPPNQEFKGADTEAFF. Written as DNA, the CDR3 is TGTGCCAGCAGTTTCCTTGACAATCCACCAAACCAGGAATTTAAGGGTGCGGACACTGAAGCTTTCTTT.

This chain connects TRBV10-3 to TRBJ1-1, with TRBD1 matching 8 bases. Germline-derived CDR1 and CDR2 are ENHRY and SYGVKD. There are 16 residues in the CDR3. The ends lost 4 bases at V and 2 bases at J; junction bases unmatched: 9. The CDR3 coding sequence is TGTGCCATCAGTGGAGGGACAGGTCGAGGAAACACTGAAGCTTTCTTT. The encoded protein is CAISGGTGRGNTEAFF.

The V gene is TRBV27, the J gene TRBJ1-5; D call uncertain. The V and J ends lost 3 bases and 3 bases respectively, with 9 bases between them. Germline V lookup: CDR1 MNHEY, CDR2 SMNVEV (reference sequence). CDR3 length: 14 amino acids. The CDR3: CASSFEGFNQPQHF. In nucleotides, the CDR3 is TGTGCCAGCAGTTTCGAGGGCTTCAATCAGCCCCAGCATTTT.

V is TRBV6-5 and J is TRBJ2-6; D is perhaps TRBD1 or TRBD2 (6 bases each). Germline lookup yields CDR1 MNHEY and CDR2 SVGAGI. The CDR3 has 17 residues. V was pared by 5 bases and J by 2 bases, with 16 bases between. DNA for the CDR3: TGTGCCAGCAGTACGGGGGCCCCGATCGCTGGGGCCAACGTCCTGACTTTC. Encoded protein: CASSTGAPIAGANVLTF.

The rearrangement uses TRBV27 and TRBJ1-2, with D uncertain. The CDR3 has 13 residues. The germline gives CDR1 MNHEY, CDR2 SMNVEV (reference sequence). Deletions cut 2 bases from V and 4 bases from J, with 8 bases between. CDR3 sequence: CASSLTHLYGYTF. DNA for the CDR3: TGTGCCAGCAGTTTAACACATCTCTATGGCTACACCTTC.

This clonotype was seen a few times. V is TRBV10-3 and J is TRBJ2-2, with 7 bases that match TRBD2. Germline lookup yields CDR1 ENHRY and CDR2 SYGVKD. Trimming at V came to 0 bases and at J to 1 base, leaving 5 bases not matched to a gene. CDR3 length: 17 amino acids. The CDR3 nucleotides are TGTGCCATCAGTGAGTCGACTAGCCTAATGAACACCGGGGAGCTGTTTTTT. Encoded protein: CAISESTSLMNTGELFF.